One sample yielded the 27 T cell receptor beta chains listed below, sequenced in a study of prognosis after radiotherapy for stage I lung cancer. Multiplex PCR, run in two rounds, amplified TCR beta CDR3 from genomic DNA. Primers specific to each TRBV and TRBJ gene drove first-round PCR. TCRdb reanalysed the multiplex PCR reads using MiXCR and keeps one entry per CDR3 protein. Seen here are fewer than 40,000 distinct CDR3 sequences, about 34% observed once, and the top ten hold 16%. The specimen was PBMCs, collected before or after stereotactic body radiation therapy (not recorded which). The receptors come from a donor over 45 with non-small cell lung cancer.

The chain combines TRBV2 with TRBJ2-2; D is uncertain. V gave up 5 bases and J gave up 6 bases, with 7 bases separating them. CDR1 is SNHLY and CDR2 is FYNNEI in the germline V gene. The CDR3 is 12 amino acids. The CDR3 sequence: CASSLHAGELFF. Written as DNA, the CDR3 is TGTGCCAGCAGTCTACATGCCGGGGAGCTGTTTTTT.

This clonotype was counted ten times or more. This chain joins TRBV3-1 and TRBJ1-1; no clear D. Germline-derived CDR1 and CDR2 are LGHDT and YNNKEL (reference sequence). The V gene lost 1 base and the J gene lost 5 bases, with 11 bases spanning the gap. This CDR3 has 14 residues. CDR3 sequence: CASSQAEARTEAFF. The DNA of the CDR3 is TGTGCCAGCAGCCAAGCCGAGGCGCGTACTGAAGCTTTCTTT.

This clonotype was seen repeatedly, ten times or more. The rearrangement joins TRBV20-1 to TRBJ2-1; D possibly corresponds to TRBD2 (6 bases). With 0 bases removed from V and 4 bases from J, the gap between germline ends came to 13 bases. Germline V lookup: CDR1 DFQATT, CDR2 SNEGSKA (reference sequence). CDR3 length: 15 residues. The chain's CDR3 is CSARDLGTVYNEQFF. The CDR3, as DNA: TGCAGTGCTAGAGATCTCGGGACTGTTTACAATGAGCAGTTCTTC.

The table lists this clonotype with a few counts. One junction end does not reproduce the germline sequence, and a read error may be involved. The rearrangement uses TRBV7-7 and TRBJ2-5; D is unclear. Germline V gene data show CDR1 as SSHAT and CDR2 as FNYEAQ (reference sequence). The length of the CDR3 is 13 residues. CDR3 in DNA: TGTGCTAGCAGCTTAGCCTCTCAAGAGACCCAGTACTTC. Translation gives CASSLASQETQYF.

This clonotype came up many times. V usage is TRBV5-1 and J usage is TRBJ2-3, with TRBD2 matching 12 bases. J was trimmed by 10 bases and V by 1 base; bases with no gene match: 7. Germline assignment: CDR1 SGHRS and CDR2 YFSETQ. CDR3 length: 15 amino acids. As DNA, the CDR3 is TGCGCCAGCAGCTTGCCTAGCGGGAGGGCCGGGGCGCAGTATTTT. Residues: CASSLPSGRAGAQYF.

The chain recombines TRBV6-2 or TRBV6-3 with TRBJ2-3; 10 nucleotides agree with TRBD2. There are 14 residues in the CDR3. Per the germline V gene, CDR1 is MNHEY and CDR2 is SVGEGT. Trimming took 5 bases from V and 7 from J; bases not matched to a gene: 6. CDR3 loop: CASSTLAGAYTQYF. CDR3 sequence (DNA): TGTGCCAGCAGTACTCTAGCGGGAGCGTATACGCAGTATTTT.

This clonotype was seen many times. The gene calls are TRBV5-1 and TRBJ2-7, with 8 bases lining up with TRBD2. Unmatched junction bases numbered 4, after V lost 0 bases and J lost 2 bases. Germline CDR1 and CDR2: SGHRS and YFSETQ. CDR3 length: 15 residues. This CDR3 is CASSLDGTSAYEQYF. CDR3 nucleotide sequence: TGCGCCAGCAGCTTGGATGGGACTAGTGCCTACGAGCAGTACTTC.

This clonotype was counted at least ten times. The chain has TRBV6-1 and TRBJ2-2, with D perhaps matching TRBD2 (5 bases). The CDR3 has 15 amino acids. Looked up from germline, CDR1 is MNHNS and CDR2 is SASEGT. Trimming pared 10 bases from V and 6 bases from J, leaving 21 bases between. Here the CDR3 reads CATKIASAGAGELFF. The CDR3 DNA sequence: TGTGCCACCAAAATAGCGTCCGCCGGGGCCGGGGAGCTGTTTTTT.

This clonotype appeared many times. The chain recombines TRBV15 with TRBJ2-3; TRBD2 matches at 9 bases. The trim removed 6 bases at V and 5 bases at J, leaving 18 bases unmatched. The germline V gene encodes CDR1 LNHNV and CDR2 YYDKDF (reference sequence). The CDR3 runs to 18 residues. CDR3 DNA sequence: TGTGCCACCAGTACTCGGAGCTCTAAGGCGGGGGGGAGAGATACGCAGTATTTT. This sequence encodes CATSTRSSKAGGRDTQYF.

The CDR3 DNA is TGTGCCAGCAGTTACACGGTAGCTGCTAGAGGAATAACCCACGAGCAGTACTTC. This translates into CASSYTVAARGITHEQYF. The chain links TRBV6-4 to TRBJ2-7; D gene ambiguous. Between the trimmed V and J ends, which lost 5 bases and 5 bases, there was a span of 28 bases. This CDR3 comprises 18 residues. Germline CDR1 is MRHNA and CDR2 is SNTAGT.

The genes are TRBV6-1 and TRBJ1-2; TRBD1 might be the D (5 bases). V lost 7 bases, J lost 7 bases, and 19 bases lay in between. Germline CDR1 is MNHNS and CDR2 is SASEGT. This CDR3 has 14 amino acids. CDR3 sequence: CASTQGTGDCGYTF. CDR3 sequence (DNA): TGTGCCAGCACCCAAGGGACGGGAGACTGTGGCTACACCTTC.

This clonotype appeared many times. The chain's CDR3 is CASSGLRGRNQPQHF. CDR3 DNA sequence: TGTGCCAGCAGTGGGTTACGGGGCCGCAATCAGCCCCAGCATTTT. The chain recombines TRBV6-1 with TRBJ1-5, with a weak D call TRBD1 (5 bases). The CDR3 has 15 residues. The V end was cut by 4 bases, the J end by 2 bases, with 12 bases between. Germline assignment: CDR1 MNHNS and CDR2 SASEGT.

This clonotype has at least ten counts. The chain joins TRBV29-1 to TRBJ1-1, with a tentative D call TRBD1 (6 bases). Looked up from germline, CDR1 is SQVTM and CDR2 is ANQGSEA. V lost 7 bases and J 3 bases, leaving 15 bases between the germline ends. The length of the CDR3 is 13 residues. As DNA, the CDR3 is TGCAGCGGCTACAGGGCGGAGGACACTGAAGCTTTCTTT. Its translation is CSGYRAEDTEAFF.

This clonotype was counted ten times or more. DNA for the CDR3: TGTGCCAGCAGTGAACACCCAGGGAGGGGTTACAATGAGCAGTTCTTC. Protein product: CASSEHPGRGYNEQFF. The gene calls are TRBV2 and TRBJ2-1; 7 bases align to TRBD2. V shed 2 bases and J 4 bases; nucleotides not matched to a gene: 8. CDR3 length: 16 residues. Germline assignment: CDR1 SNHLY and CDR2 FYNNEI. Supplemented by reference TRBV2 and TRBJ2-1, the full variable domain reads EPEVTQTPSHQVTQMGQEVILRCVPISNHLYFYWYRQILGQKVEFLVSFYNNEISEKSEIFDDQFSVERPDGSNFTLKIRSTKLEDSAMYFCASSEHPGRGYNEQFFGPGTRLTVL.

Ten or more counts support this clonotype. This chain links TRBV28 with TRBJ2-5; D may be TRBD2 (6 bases). The CDR3 has 13 amino acids. CDR1 and CDR2 from the germline V gene are MDHEN and SYDVKM. The V end lost 5 bases, the J end lost 5 bases, and 12 bases lay between the germline ends. DNA of the CDR3: TGTGCCAGCAGTCCGGGAGTCCCGGAGACCCAGTACTTC. It yields the protein CASSPGVPETQYF.

This clonotype was seen many times. The chain links TRBV30 to TRBJ2-7; D might be TRBD1 (6 bases). Germline assignment: CDR1 GTSNPN and CDR2 SVGIG (reference sequence). V was trimmed by 5 bases and J by 2 bases, leaving 7 bases between them. CDR3 length equals 11 residues. CDR3 protein: CAWRTAYEQYF. CDR3 sequence (DNA): TGTGCCTGGCGGACAGCCTACGAGCAGTACTTC.

As concerns this clonotype: It may be a read error: a sequence one base away is much more abundant. The chain carries TRBV4-1 and TRBJ1-3; D gene unclear. Germline CDR1 and CDR2: MGHRA and YSYEKL. The V and J ends lost 0 bases and 6 bases respectively, with 15 bases between them. This CDR3 region has 16 residues. The CDR3 region is CASSQDRRIEVNTIYF. The CDR3 DNA is TGCGCCAGCAGCCAAGATCGTCGGATTGAGGTAAACACCATATATTTT.

Comments on this clonotype: With a much larger clone just one base away, this may be a read error. The chain couples TRBV7-8 to TRBJ2-1, with 11 bases aligning to TRBD1. Trimming removed 4 bases from V and 3 bases from J; junction bases left unmatched: 8. This CDR3 is 17 amino acids long. Germline V gene lookup returns CDR1 SGHVS and CDR2 FQNEAQ. The CDR3 loop is CASSSNPGTGGYNEQFF. The CDR3 nucleotides are TGTGCCAGCAGCTCCAACCCCGGGACAGGGGGCTACAATGAGCAGTTCTTC.

Details on this clonotype: The germline gene is not matched at one end of the junction; a read error may be the cause. The CDR3 is CSSIPMDRGAYEQYF. CDR3 nucleotide sequence: TGTTCCAGCATTCCAATGGACAGGGGGGCTTACGAGCAGTACTTC. The chain joins TRBV27 to TRBJ2-7; 10 bases map to TRBD1. This CDR3 spans 15 amino acids. Germline values: CDR1 MNHEY, CDR2 SMNVEV (reference sequence).

The V and J genes are TRBV6-1 and TRBJ2-1, with TRBD1 identical over 7 bases. This CDR3 spans 13 amino acids. Trimming cost V 4 bases and J 4 bases; bases outside gene matches: 1. From germline, CDR1 is MNHNS and CDR2 SASEGT. This CDR3 reads CASSGDRYNEQFF. As DNA, the CDR3 is TGTGCCAGCAGTGGGGACAGATACAATGAGCAGTTCTTC.

This clonotype was observed at least ten times. The chain joins TRBV13 to TRBJ1-2; TRBD1 matches 7 bases. Germline assignment: CDR1 PRHDT and CDR2 FYEKMQ (reference sequence). This CDR3 has 18 residues. V lost 4 bases, J lost 3 bases, and 17 bases stayed unmatched. The chain's CDR3 is CASSSRGITGTDHYGYTF. The CDR3 DNA reads TGTGCCAGCAGCTCCCGGGGCATTACGGGGACAGACCACTATGGCTACACCTTC.

The rearrangement uses TRBV24-1 and TRBJ2-5; 8 bases align to TRBD2. The ends lost 4 bases at V and 5 bases at J; junction bases unmatched: 8. This CDR3 region has 15 residues. From germline, CDR1 is KGHDR and CDR2 SFDVKD. The DNA for the CDR3 is TGTGCCACCAGTGACCTTGGACTAGCTTTCGAGACCCAGTACTTC. Translated, it gives CATSDLGLAFETQYF.

This chain links TRBV28 with TRBJ2-2; either TRBD1 or TRBD2 may supply D (5 bases each). Germline CDR1 and CDR2: MDHEN and SYDVKM. V gave up 8 bases and J gave up 1 base, with 14 bases separating them. The CDR3 extends over 15 amino acids. The CDR3 reads CASQGVTMNTGELFF. CDR3 nucleotide sequence: TGTGCCAGCCAGGGAGTCACCATGAACACCGGGGAGCTGTTTTTT.

As to this clonotype: A junction end diverges from the germline sequence, so it may reflect a read error. Here the CDR3 reads CASSYVSFNYVYTF. CDR3 DNA sequence: TGTGCCAGCAGTTACGTAAGCTTTAACTATGTCTACACCTTC. The chain employs TRBV12-3 or TRBV12-4 and TRBJ1-2; D is unclear. The length of the CDR3 is 14 residues.

To note about this clonotype: This may be a read error: a much more frequent sequence differs by one nucleotide. This chain joins TRBV4-2 and TRBJ2-5; possibly TRBD2 for D (6 bases). Looked up from germline, CDR1 is LGHNA and CDR2 is YNFKEQ. The CDR3 covers 15 residues. CDR3 in DNA: TGTGCCAGCAGCCAGGGGGGATATCGTCAAGAGAACCAGTACTTC. Translating gives CASSQGGYRQENQYF.

The chain is built from TRBV10-1 and TRBJ2-2; D gene unclear. The germline CDR1 and CDR2 sequences are WNHNN and SYGVQD (reference sequence). This CDR3 is built from 14 residues. The germline V and J ends were trimmed by 5 bases and 0 bases, with 7 bases remaining between them. The chain's CDR3 is CASSKNANTGELFF. The CDR3 DNA sequence: TGCGCCAGCAGTAAGAACGCGAACACCGGGGAGCTGTTTTTT.

This clonotype has more than one count but fewer than ten. DNA for the CDR3: TGTGCCAGCAGTTCGGGACAGGGTAGCGGCTACACCTTC. Translation gives CASSSGQGSGYTF. The chain has TRBV28 and TRBJ1-2, with TRBD1 matching 9 bases. Germline lookup yields CDR1 MDHEN and CDR2 SYDVKM. This CDR3 spans 13 amino acids. V lost 4 bases to trimming and J lost 8 bases; unmatched junction nucleotides: 5.